Listed below are T cell receptor beta chains from one sample, sequenced in a study of control samples from healthy donors and cancer patients. Some clones are missing from TCRdb's copy, which holds only in-frame ones; the method was immunoSEQ multiplex PCR. Here the sample spans around 80,000 clones, 70% to 90% being singletons. The sequenced sample was blood. The receptor set was obtained from a woman aged 45-65 years in good health. CDR3s include the opening cysteine and the closing phenylalanine or tryptophan. The D gene is left open where the match is weak.

d_call v_call cdr3_aa
NA TRBV15 CATSRDRDYEQYF
NA TRBV5-6 CASSRPGPGLYEQYF
TRBD1 TRBV3-1/TRBV3-2 CASSPSGDRANTEAFF
NA TRBV19 CASSISLTVGTEAFF
NA TRBV2 CASSEWGASGNTIYF
TRBD2 TRBV5-1 CASSLASGVSYEQYF
NA TRBV5-5 CASSLIEGFLGGGYTF
NA TRBV12-3/TRBV12-4 CASTTSRMQFF
NA TRBV18 CASSPRASNNEQFF
NA TRBV12-3/TRBV12-4 CASSPGHLREQYF
NA TRBV6-1 CASSETLGVPQYF
NA TRBV2 CAIDQTGIHSYEQYF
NA TRBV7-8 CASSSSGTGGGPTDTQYF
NA TRBV6-5 CASSYLRDQPQHF
NA TRBV2 CASSWDLNTEAFF
NA TRBV7-2 CASTPDRSSNQPQHF
TRBD2 TRBV28 CASSFRSGGREQYF
TRBD1 TRBV24-1 CATSDLLGQGTSGNTIYF
NA TRBV28 CASSRDYEQYF
TRBD1 TRBV30 CAWSVGRGRYEQYF
TRBD2 TRBV5-6 CASSFGAGATGELFF
NA TRBV21-1 CASGLPHSPLHF
NA TRBV5-1 CASTRRPTNEKLFF
TRBD1 TRBV9 CASSSDLWGTGDRTEQYF
NA TRBV9 CASSAETGWTDTQYF
NA TRBV7-2 CASSLAFARDEQYF
NA TRBV20-1 CSASEEVNVLTF
NA TRBV27 CASSEGGRIGSAFF
NA TRBV9 CASSADGWNTEAFF
NA TRBV14 CASSHSSDYGGYTF
NA TRBV11-2 CASSSRSGQPQHF
NA TRBV11-2 CASSYSGAGYGYTF
TRBD1 TRBV6-5 CASKGAGLIGEAFF
NA TRBV3-1/TRBV3-2 CASSQASRKQFF
NA TRBV6-5 CASSSTTGGGQPQHF
NA TRBV5-1 CASSPERGTDTQYF
TRBD1 TRBV9 CASSVAVAGGWSAIYF
NA TRBV7-9 CASSFTNTEAFF
NA TRBV30 CAWSVGISSYNEQFF
NA TRBV20-1 CSARDGPEAFF
NA TRBV12-2 CASRQGNQPQHF
NA TRBV14 CASSPGHPRQYF
TRBD2 TRBV5-1 CASSRTSGASTDTQYF
NA TRBV6-6 CASLMPGGRNEQFF